This T cell receptor (beta chain) emerged from a study of cytomegalovirus exposure and HLA in healthy donors. Study-wide results and caveats: Listed as cytomegalovirus-associated were 150 or so TCR beta chains.

In regard to this clone: Its antigen is not known.

Primers: 60 Vbeta forward and 13 Jbeta reverse. TCRdb's copy holds only in-frame clones and misses some; the assay was immunoSEQ multiplex PCR. The sample lists around 100,000 clones, approximately 85% seen once, with about 3.7% in the top ten. What was sequenced was PBMCs. The source is a man aged 30-40 years in good health and CMV-seronegative.

The CDR3 nucleotides are TGTGCCAGCAGGGGGAGACAGGGGGCCCCAGAGACCCAGTACTTC. Amino acid sequence: CASRGRQGAPETQYF. The chain carries TRBV27 and TRBJ2-5; 10 nucleotides agree with TRBD1. CDR1 MNHEY and CDR2 SMNVEV come from the germline V gene (reference sequence). The CDR3 covers 15 residues. V was pared by 6 bases and J by 4 bases, with 8 bases of the junction left unmatched.